The source of this TCR beta chain is a study of beta chain features in type 1 diabetes. CDR1 and CDR2 (germline): DFQATT, SNEGSKA (reference sequence). The CDR3 is made up of 10 amino acids. Trimming pared 6 bases from V and 11 bases from J, leaving 13 bases between. Expressed TCRB transcripts were sequenced because the isolated RNA had all been reverse transcribed beforehand. Produced via immunoSEQ multiplex PCR; TCRdb's table is partial and in-frame only. The top ten hold around 4% of the sample, which has around 250,000 clones, 25% to 30% seen once. Sequencing was done on a sample of central memory CD4+ T cells from blood. The receptor's source is a man aged 25 to 40 in good health. This chain links TRBV20-1 with TRBJ2-5; D remains ambiguous. The CDR3 loop reads CSAYKKAQYF. For the CDR3, the DNA is TGCAGTGCGTATAAGAAGGCGCAGTACTTC.